This record covers a single T cell receptor (beta chain). Its antigen is undetermined. The study sampled nominally healthy donors, though unrecorded immune exposures were likely. The data derive from a study of cytomegalovirus exposure and HLA in healthy donors. PCR was performed using 60 Vbeta and 13 Jbeta primers. Sequencing used immunoSEQ multiplex PCR; TCRdb keeps in-frame clones, though not all of them. The sample shows roughly 140,000 clones, 70% to 80% of them seen only once. The study, taken as a whole, reports: The Asian-associated ancestry cluster reportedly had fewer N-insertions than the approximately 670-donor mean in a later analysis. CMV serostatus was the only immune exposure information that was available.

CDR3 size: 13 residues. Trimming cost V 3 bases and J 5 bases; bases outside gene matches: 4. Germline values: CDR1 SGDLS, CDR2 YYNGEE. The V call is TRBV9, the J call TRBJ1-2; 7 nucleotides match TRBD1. The sequence came from a man over 45 in good health and CMV-seropositive. The sample comprised PBMCs. The CDR3 sequence: CASSEGQKYGYTF. In DNA, the CDR3 is TGTGCCAGCAGCGAGGGACAGAAGTATGGCTACACCTTC.